This entry lists 4 T cell receptor beta chains sequenced from one sample in a study of T cells in localized non-small cell lung cancer. The table came from immunoSEQ multiplex PCR; TCRdb's copy has only in-frame clones and leaves some out. The data contain roughly 72,000 clones, roughly 90% of them singletons. The sample consisted of peripheral blood, taken before any cancer treatment. These receptors came from a male donor aged 60 or over with stage III squamous cell lung carcinoma.

This chain joins TRBV5-1 and TRBJ2-7, with D uncertain. The CDR3 is 14 amino acids. V was cut by 0 bases and J by 5 bases, with 12 bases left in between. Germline V CDR1 and CDR2: SGHRS, YFSETQ. CDR3 residues: CASSLEVFAHEQYF. The CDR3 DNA sequence: TGCGCCAGCAGCTTGGAGGTGTTTGCACACGAGCAGTACTTC. Supplemented by reference TRBV5-1 and TRBJ2-7, the full variable domain reads KAGVTQTPRYLIKTRGQQVTLSCSPISGHRSVSWYQQTPGQGLQFLFEYFSETQRNKGNFPGRFSGRQFSNSRSEMNVSTLELGDSALYLCASSLEVFAHEQYFGPGTRLTVT.

V is TRBV5-1 and J is TRBJ2-5, with TRBD2 matching 12 bases. The length of the CDR3 is 16 residues. Germline loops: CDR1 SGHRS, CDR2 YFSETQ. The V segment lost 4 bases and the J segment 7 bases; nucleotides outside the gene matches: 11. CDR3 in amino acids: CASSQTSGGRSGTQYF. CDR3 bases: TGCGCCAGCAGCCAGACTAGCGGGGGACGTTCCGGGACCCAGTACTTC. The full variable domain, completed using reference TRBV5-1 and TRBJ2-5, is KAGVTQTPRYLIKTRGQQVTLSCSPISGHRSVSWYQQTPGQGLQFLFEYFSETQRNKGNFPGRFSGRQFSNSRSEMNVSTLELGDSALYLCASSQTSGGRSGTQYFGPGTRLLVL.

The genes are TRBV18 and TRBJ1-1; TRBD1 is a possible D gene (5 bases). The CDR3 is 15 residues long. Germline V gene sequence: CDR1 KGHSH, CDR2 LQKENI. The V end lost 2 bases, the J end lost 3 bases, and 13 bases lay between the germline ends. DNA of the CDR3: TGTGCCAGCTCACCAACGAGGGGTGGCGACACTGAAGCTTTCTTT. Translation gives CASSPTRGGDTEAFF.

The chain employs TRBV28 and TRBJ1-5, with 9 bases aligning to TRBD1. The CDR3 runs to 14 residues. V lost 6 bases, J lost 6 bases, and 6 bases stayed unmatched. Germline V CDR1 and CDR2: MDHEN, SYDVKM. This chain's CDR3 is CASSPGQGSQPQHF. The CDR3 DNA sequence: TGTGCCAGCAGCCCAGGACAGGGGAGTCAGCCCCAGCATTTT. The full variable domain, completed using reference TRBV28 and TRBJ1-5, is DVKVTQSSRYLVKRTGEKVFLECVQDMDHENMFWYRQDPGLGLRLIYFSYDVKMKEKGDIPEGYSVSREKKERFSLILESASTNQTSMYLCASSPGQGSQPQHFGDGTRLSIL.